The sequence of this T cell receptor (beta chain) was determined in a study of shared clonotypes between healthy human individuals (dated by TCRdb to about 2020). Looking at the study overall: Two women and a few men aged 18 to 49 years were included in the cohort. To estimate repertoire size and how much clonotype sharing occurs between individuals, the study deeply sequenced the blood TCR repertoires of 4 to 6 healthy adults. To increase sequencing depth and limit assay-specific biases, different laboratories used diverse techniques to prepare libraries and sequence TCR repertoires. Between about 0.8 and 9 billion PBMCs per donor were obtained by leukapheresis. General study outcomes and caveats: Sampling was restricted to blood, and TCR repertoires in tissues likely differ from the TCR repertoires found in blood. Because the study included only a small number of donors, the genetic and exposure-history diversity represented was limited. Pairwise subsampling indicated that sequencing depth was expected to affect the degree of clonotype sharing among donors.

About this clone: There is no known antigen for this receptor. Base quality data are lacking; no much larger clone is found one base away.

Using the deep immunoSEQ assay, TCR CDR3 regions were amplified from genomic DNA by multiplex PCR. Extracted genomic DNA from each cell subset was distributed evenly across all wells of several immunoSEQ 96-well plates, and each plate was treated as a replicate. For unsorted PBMC, each replicate PCR was loaded with approximately 300 ng genomic DNA, equivalent to about 30,000 T cell genomes. Genomic DNA from unsorted PBMC was sequenced over ten immunoSEQ deep assay plates. Purified libraries were measured with a Qubit 3.0 fluorometer, size-checked on a Bioanalyzer 2100, and measured again with the KAPA Library Quantification kit. Each immunoSEQ 96-well plate was sequenced on its own single-read 150-cycle Illumina NextSeq 550 flow cell. The published analysis was carried out like this. Because only junctional sequences without quality scores were contained in the immunoSEQ output, filtering matching that applied to full-length reads could not be performed. To assign V/J genes and CDR3, sequences were annotated against IMGT germline references using PyIR, a Python wrapper for IgBLAST v1.9. Reads with weak V/J assignments (E-value above 1e-6), missing CDR3, stop codons, out-of-frame junctions, or ambiguous translated residues were removed. A V3J clonotype was defined by an identical inferred V gene, J gene, and CDR3 amino acid sequence. Percentage overlap between repertoires was calculated by dividing the number of shared unique clonotypes by the size of the smaller repertoire. Three approaches were used to assess repertoire richness: RTK rarefaction, the Chao1 estimator, and Recon v2.1 estimates of unobserved clonotypes. The table was pulled from immuneACCESS by TCRdb, which kept in-frame rearrangements only. Such tables lose some clones; where checked, under half of the loss comes from unresolved V genes, and the rest has no known cause. From that table come the V and J calls and clone size; the DNA was used to work out D and trimming. This sample is represented by roughly 500,000 clones; 60% to 85% of them were singletons. In total, the top ten clones hold 10% to 15% of the sample.

The donors were healthy, HIV-negative adults with no recently reported acute infections or vaccinations. Every donor was a Caucasian adult residing in Nashville, Tennessee, USA. For unsorted samples, roughly 90 million PBMCs were counted, and genomic DNA was extracted using the QIAamp DNA Blood Mini kit. After blood collection by leukapheresis, PBMCs were isolated using Ficoll-Histopaque density gradient centrifugation and then cryopreserved in the vapor phase of liquid nitrogen. The clonotype originates from a middle-aged woman in good health. Some clones in this sample may be carry-over from other donors' samples. The sample taken for sequencing was PBMCs.

The bases read TGTGCCAGCAGCCAAGATGGGGGGGCGCGGATTTTAGCCAATGAGCAGTTCTTC. This yields the protein CASSQDGGARILANEQFF. The chain is assembled from TRBV4-2 and TRBJ2-1; the D segment could be TRBD2, given 7 matching bases. The CDR3 holds 18 amino acids from the cysteine to the phenylalanine. The retained sequence is limited to the CDR3, 54 bases, with the frame set at the first base. Trimming costs V 0 bases and J 6 bases, and their ends lie 21 bases apart. CDR1 and CDR2, per the germline V gene, are LGHNA and YNFKEQ.